A selection of T cell receptor beta chains follows, all from one sample in a study of blood T cell repertoires in COVID-19. Sequenced by immunoSEQ multiplex PCR; TCRdb stores in-frame clones only, minus some. Altogether 290,000 or so clones are present, roughly four fifths being singletons, with the ten largest covering about 5%. Sequenced: PBMCs or T cells enriched from blood (not recorded which). These receptors all stem from a man between 35 and 55 years old who had been exposed to COVID-19. Both conserved end residues are part of each CDR3. The order of the fields is J gene, clone size, CDR3 length, D gene, V gene, CDR3 protein, CDR3 DNA. D genes are given only for firm matches. A clone size is listed for some rows: how often the clone was seen (once, few, many), or a class if it is expanded.

TRBJ1-6,.,15,.,TRBV6-5,CASSLDGRVLSPLHF,TGTGCCAGCAGTTTGGACGGGAGGGTACTCTCACCCCTCCACTTT
TRBJ2-7,.,15,TRBD1,TRBV7-2,CASSPTGEREYEQYF,TGTGCCAGCAGCCCCACAGGGGAGAGGGAGTACGAGCAGTACTTC
TRBJ2-1,.,17,TRBD2,TRBV18,CASSPPGLAGGGDEQFF,TGTGCCAGCTCACCCCCGGGACTAGCGGGAGGCGGCGATGAGCAGTTCTTC
TRBJ1-2,.,14,TRBD1,TRBV6-2/TRBV6-3,CASSRGGENYGYTF,TGTGCCAGCAGTAGAGGGGGCGAGAACTATGGCTACACCTTC
TRBJ2-3,.,14,TRBD2,TRBV5-1,CASRTSGATDTQYF,TGCGCCAGCAGGACTAGCGGGGCCACAGATACGCAGTATTTT
TRBJ2-7,once,13,.,TRBV30,CAWSRSELREQYF,TGTGCCTGGAGTAGGTCGGAGTTAAGGGAGCAGTACTTC
TRBJ1-1,.,13,.,TRBV18,CASSPMRDTEAFF,TGTGCCAGCTCACCGATGAGGGACACTGAAGCTTTCTTT
TRBJ1-2,.,14,TRBD1,TRBV19,CASIPPGQPHGYTF,TGTGCCTCAATACCACCGGGACAGCCTCATGGCTACACCTTC
TRBJ2-2,.,18,TRBD2,TRBV5-1,CASSRAGGRDRNTGELFF,TGCGCCAGCAGCCGGGCTGGCGGGAGGGACAGAAACACCGGGGAGCTGTTTTTT
TRBJ1-1,.,15,TRBD1,TRBV5-1,CASSLGQGRNGEAFF,TGCGCCAGCAGCTTGGGACAGGGCAGAAACGGTGAAGCTTTCTTT
TRBJ2-1,.,13,TRBD2,TRBV5-4,CATGTTNYNEQFF,TGTGCCACAGGGACTACCAACTACAATGAGCAGTTCTTC
TRBJ1-1,.,12,TRBD1,TRBV10-2,CASGGQYTEAFF,TGCGCCAGCGGGGGACAGTACACTGAAGCTTTCTTT
TRBJ1-5,few,15,TRBD1,TRBV2,CASSDRDSYHQPQHF,TGTGCCAGCAGTGACCGGGACAGTTACCATCAGCCCCAGCATTTT
TRBJ2-3,.,18,TRBD2,TRBV4-2,CASSQDWASGAGTDTQYF,TGTGCCAGCAGCCAAGATTGGGCTAGCGGAGCGGGCACAGATACGCAGTATTTT
TRBJ2-6,.,15,.,TRBV27,CASSLGSSGANVLTF,TGTGCCAGCAGTTTAGGCAGCTCTGGGGCCAACGTCCTGACTTTC
TRBJ1-2,.,14,TRBD1,TRBV25-1,CASSIRQGREGYTF,TGTGCCAGCAGTATCCGACAGGGAAGAGAAGGCTACACCTTC
TRBJ1-4,.,14,TRBD1,TRBV7-8,CASSTGTGGEKLFF,TGTGCCAGCAGCACCGGGACAGGGGGGGAAAAACTGTTTTTT
TRBJ1-2,.,16,.,TRBV28,CASSLGASGANYGYTF,TGTGCCAGCAGTTTAGGGGCCTCAGGAGCTAACTATGGCTACACCTTC
TRBJ1-2,.,15,.,TRBV3-1/TRBV3-2,CASSQGLGRGRGYTF,TGTGCCAGCAGCCAAGGTTTGGGGCGGGGGCGTGGCTACACCTTC
TRBJ1-1,few,13,.,TRBV6-4,CASSQGRDTEAFF,TGTGCCAGCAGCCAGGGTCGGGACACTGAAGCTTTCTTT
TRBJ1-5,.,13,TRBD1,TRBV12-5,CASGPGGGRPQHF,TGTGCTAGTGGTCCAGGGGGCGGACGGCCCCAGCATTTT
TRBJ2-7,.,16,.,TRBV27,CASSTLLGASAYEQYF,TGTGCCAGCAGTACACTTTTGGGGGCTTCGGCCTACGAGCAGTACTTC
TRBJ1-2,.,14,.,TRBV18,CASSPGEDGLGYTF,TGTGCCAGCTCACCAGGGGAGGACGGGCTTGGCTACACCTTC
TRBJ1-5,.,15,TRBD1,TRBV27,CASTPDRAGNQPQHF,TGTGCCAGCACCCCGGACAGGGCCGGCAATCAGCCCCAGCATTTT
TRBJ2-1,.,15,TRBD2,TRBV10-3,CAIGRAGREYNEQFF,TGTGCCATCGGCCGAGCGGGGCGGGAGTACAATGAGCAGTTCTTC
TRBJ2-1,.,13,TRBD2,TRBV3-1/TRBV3-2,CASSLLAGPEQFF,TGTGCCAGCAGCCTACTAGCGGGCCCTGAGCAGTTCTTC
TRBJ2-5,.,17,.,TRBV2,CASRSRRGAGSQETQYF,TGTGCCAGCCGCTCCCGGAGAGGCGCGGGGTCCCAAGAGACCCAGTACTTC
TRBJ1-5,.,14,.,TRBV9,CASSVGTVGQPQHF,TGTGCCAGCAGCGTAGGGACAGTCGGTCAGCCCCAGCATTTT
TRBJ1-2,.,16,.,TRBV5-3,CARSLDRVWKGYGYTF,TGTGCCAGAAGCTTGGACAGGGTGTGGAAAGGCTATGGCTACACCTTC
TRBJ1-3,.,14,.,TRBV10-3,CAISERGAGNTIYF,TGTGCCATCAGTGAGCGGGGGGCAGGAAACACCATATATTTT
TRBJ1-2,.,12,.,TRBV12-3/TRBV12-4,CASSRQVDGYTF,TGTGCCAGCAGCCGACAGGTAGATGGCTACACCTTC
TRBJ1-3,.,16,.,TRBV27,CASSPFRTSSGNTIYF,TGTGCCAGCAGTCCATTCCGGACAAGCTCTGGAAACACCATATATTTT
TRBJ2-7,few,17,TRBD2,TRBV7-9,CASSPRGGLVASYEQYF,TGTGCCAGCAGCCCCCGCGGGGGGTTGGTGGCCTCCTACGAGCAGTACTTC
TRBJ2-7,.,17,TRBD2,TRBV4-1,CASSLLTSGRATYEQYF,TGCGCCAGCAGCCTCCTGACTAGCGGGAGGGCCACTTACGAGCAGTACTTC
TRBJ2-7,.,16,TRBD1,TRBV7-9,CASSSPDRGTSYEQYF,TGTGCCAGCAGCTCCCCCGACAGGGGAACGTCCTACGAGCAGTACTTC
TRBJ2-7,.,12,.,TRBV30,CAYSDSTYEQYF,TGTGCCTACTCGGACAGTACCTACGAGCAGTACTTC
TRBJ2-1,.,16,TRBD2,TRBV4-1,CASSQGAGTSGNEQFF,TGCGCCAGCAGCCAAGGGGCAGGGACTAGCGGGAATGAGCAGTTCTTC
TRBJ1-5,.,19,.,TRBV27,CATQDTSIMLRKGNQPQHF,TGTGCCACACAGGACACCTCGATCATGCTCAGGAAGGGCAATCAGCCCCAGCATTTT
TRBJ2-1,once,19,.,TRBV5-1,CASSNPPLSGEASYNEQFF,TGCGCCAGCAGCAACCCACCCCTTAGCGGAGAGGCCTCCTACAATGAGCAGTTCTTC
TRBJ2-7,.,13,TRBD1,TRBV12-3/TRBV12-4,CASSPGTGNEQYF,TGTGCCAGCAGTCCCGGGACAGGGAACGAGCAGTACTTC
TRBJ1-6,.,14,.,TRBV19,CASRSNSVYSPLHF,TGTGCCAGTAGATCCAATAGTGTATATTCACCCCTCCACTTT
TRBJ2-3,few,14,.,TRBV5-5,CASSFSLAADTQYF,TGTGCCAGCAGCTTTTCACTAGCCGCAGATACGCAGTATTTT
TRBJ1-5,.,13,.,TRBV11-2,CASSLALYQPQHF,TGTGCCAGCAGCTTAGCTCTTTATCAGCCCCAGCATTTT
TRBJ2-2,.,15,TRBD2,TRBV29-1,CSVVGRGQNTGELFF,TGCAGCGTTGTCGGGAGGGGACAGAACACCGGGGAGCTGTTTTTT
TRBJ2-2,few,14,.,TRBV11-3,CASSLQGQRGELFF,TGTGCCAGCAGCTTACAGGGCCAGCGCGGGGAGCTGTTTTTT
TRBJ1-1,.,16,TRBD1,TRBV4-1,CASSQDRGQGGTEAFF,TGCGCCAGCAGCCAAGATCGGGGCCAGGGGGGCACTGAAGCTTTCTTT
TRBJ1-4,.,14,TRBD1,TRBV29-1,CSVRPGTANEKLFF,TGCAGCGTCCGTCCCGGGACAGCAAATGAAAAACTGTTTTTT
TRBJ1-1,.,16,.,TRBV21-1,CASSKVLRELNTEAFF,TGTGCCAGCAGCAAAGTACTCAGGGAATTGAACACTGAAGCTTTCTTT
TRBJ2-1,.,13,TRBD1,TRBV29-1,CSVGQGARNEQFF,TGCAGCGTGGGACAGGGGGCGCGGAATGAGCAGTTCTTC
TRBJ1-5,.,14,.,TRBV5-6,CASSSKTPHQPQHF,TGTGCCAGCAGCTCGAAGACTCCCCATCAGCCCCAGCATTTT
TRBJ1-6,.,14,.,TRBV7-8,CASSLVPGNSPLHF,TGTGCCAGCAGCTTAGTTCCGGGTAATTCACCCCTCCACTTT
TRBJ2-1,.,12,.,TRBV24-1,CATSDGYNEQFF,TGTGCCACCAGTGACGGCTACAATGAGCAGTTCTTC
TRBJ1-2,.,16,TRBD1,TRBV12-5,CASGLVVDRRNYGYTF,TGTGCTAGTGGTTTGGTGGTGGACAGGCGAAACTATGGCTACACCTTC
TRBJ1-3,.,15,.,TRBV5-4,CASSLYTVSGNTIYF,TGTGCCAGCAGCTTGTATACAGTCTCTGGAAACACCATATATTTT
TRBJ1-4,few,15,.,TRBV29-1,CSVCESPAFNEKLFF,TGCAGCGTATGCGAAAGCCCCGCTTTTAATGAAAAACTGTTTTTT
TRBJ1-5,.,17,TRBD1,TRBV24-1,CATSAESETGGKQPQHF,TGTGCCACCAGTGCCGAATCGGAGACAGGGGGCAAGCAGCCCCAGCATTTT
TRBJ2-1,.,16,.,TRBV14,CASSQAAGRGGNEQFF,TGTGCCAGCAGCCAAGCTGCGGGAAGAGGCGGCAATGAGCAGTTCTTC